Below, 30 T cell receptor beta chains from the same sample are listed, as sequenced in a study of cytomegalovirus exposure and HLA in healthy donors. A multiplex PCR was run with 60 Vbeta primers and 13 Jbeta primers. Here immunoSEQ multiplex PCR was the method, and the copy in TCRdb shows in-frame clones only, minus some. This table has fewer than 200,000 clones, 75% to 90% appearing once. Sequenced sample: PBMCs. All receptors derive from a girl aged 2 to 10 in good health and CMV-seropositive.

The rearrangement uses TRBV5-1 and TRBJ1-1; D is perhaps TRBD1 (6 bases). Trimming shortened V by 0 bases and J by 0 bases, and 12 bases separated the two germline ends. CDR3 length: 16 residues. The germline V gene has CDR1 SGHRS and CDR2 YFSETQ. In DNA form, the CDR3 reads TGCGCCAGCAGCTTGGCCACAGGGAGCATGAACACTGAAGCTTTCTTT. It is translated as CASSLATGSMNTEAFF.

The chain couples TRBV2 to TRBJ2-7; D is possibly TRBD1 (5 bases). CDR1 and CDR2 from the germline V gene are SNHLY and FYNNEI. The CDR3 covers 14 residues. The V end was cut by 10 bases, the J end by 5 bases, with 21 bases between. The CDR3 loop is CATSPGRGRHEQYF. CDR3 nucleotide sequence: TGTGCCACCTCCCCGGGTAGGGGTAGGCACGAGCAGTACTTC.

This sequence joins TRBV14 and TRBJ1-1; 7 bases align to TRBD1. V trimming: 3 bases; J trimming: 0 bases; junction bases outside the gene matches: 4. CDR3 length: 15 amino acids. Germline-derived CDR1 and CDR2 are SGHDN and FVKESK. In DNA, the CDR3 is TGTGCCAGCAGCCAGTTCGGGACAGTGAACACTGAAGCTTTCTTT. Translated, it gives CASSQFGTVNTEAFF.

This clone was recorded a few times. The J gene is TRBJ1-2, the V gene TRBV30; D call uncertain. There are 13 residues in the CDR3. V was trimmed by 0 bases and J by 2 bases, leaving 7 bases between them. Germline CDR1 is GTSNPN and CDR2 is SVGIG (reference sequence). As DNA, the CDR3 is TGTGCCTGGAGTGTAACAGTCAACTATGGCTACACCTTC. It is translated as CAWSVTVNYGYTF.

CDR3 nucleotide sequence: TGTGCCAGCAGCTTACGCGTCCAAGAGACCCAGTACTTC. Its translation: CASSLRVQETQYF. The rearrangement joins TRBV11-2 to TRBJ2-5; the D is unclear. Germline CDR1 is SGHAT and CDR2 is FQNNGV. The CDR3 length is 13 residues. The ends were cut back, 2 bases at V and 1 base at J, with 5 bases in the middle.

The chain joins TRBV30 to TRBJ2-7, with TRBD1 matching over 9 bases. Germline trimming cut 4 bases from V and 0 bases from J; bases unmatched to any gene: 16. CDR3 size: 18 residues. The germline V gene encodes CDR1 GTSNPN and CDR2 SVGIG (reference sequence). The DNA for the CDR3 is TGTGCCTGGATGCTTCCGGGACAGGGACGTTTTAGCTCCTACGAGCAGTACTTC. Translation: CAWMLPGQGRFSSYEQYF.

This rearrangement joins TRBV10-2 to TRBJ2-7; 9 bases align to TRBD2. V lost 7 bases to trimming and J lost 3 bases; unmatched junction nucleotides: 7. CDR3 length equals 14 residues. The germline gives CDR1 WSHSY, CDR2 SAAADI. Here the CDR3 reads CASKRLAAFYEQYF. The CDR3 nucleotides are TGCGCCAGCAAACGACTAGCGGCCTTCTACGAGCAGTACTTC.

The V and J genes are TRBV25-1 and TRBJ1-1, with 7 positions matching TRBD1. This CDR3 comprises 13 residues. Germline CDR1 is MGHDK and CDR2 is SYGVNS. Unmatched junction bases numbered 1, after V lost 5 bases and J lost 1 base. Here the CDR3 DNA reads TGTGCCAGCAGTCGGACAGGGAACACTGAAGCTTTCTTT. Protein: CASSRTGNTEAFF.

This rearrangement joins TRBV19 to TRBJ1-5; a possible D gene is TRBD1 (5 bases). The CDR3 runs 15 residues. V was cut by 6 bases and J by 4 bases, with 16 bases left in between. Per the germline V gene, CDR1 is LNHDA and CDR2 is SQIVND (reference sequence). CDR3 sequence reads: CASSPSGGGNQPQHF. The CDR3 DNA reads as TGTGCCAGTAGCCCCTCCGGGGGAGGAAATCAGCCCCAGCATTTT.

V is TRBV30 and J is TRBJ1-5; D unclear. CDR3 length: 14 amino acids. Per the germline V gene, CDR1 is GTSNPN and CDR2 is SVGIG (reference sequence). The V end lost 3 bases, the J end lost 4 bases, and 13 bases lay between the germline ends. The CDR3 region has the DNA TGTGCCTGGAGCAACCTAGGCCCGAATCAGCCCCAGCATTTT. It is translated as CAWSNLGPNQPQHF.

The CDR3 protein is CASSPFPPRSHEQYF. CDR3 in DNA: TGTGCCAGCTCACCATTCCCCCCGCGAAGCCACGAGCAGTACTTC. The chain uses TRBV18 and TRBJ2-7; D remains unclear. The CDR3 length is 15 residues. The V gene's germline CDR1 is KGHSH and CDR2 LQKENI. V lost 2 bases, J lost 5 bases, and 16 bases lay in between.

This clone was seen a few times. This sequence joins TRBV6-1 and TRBJ2-4; 12 bases align to TRBD1. V lost 3 bases to trimming and J lost 4 bases; unmatched junction nucleotides: 4. CDR1 is MNHNS and CDR2 is SASEGT in the germline V gene. CDR3 length: 16 amino acids. CDR3 DNA: TGTGCCAGCAGTGACCGGGACAGGGGGCTAAAAAACATTCAGTACTTC. Protein sequence: CASSDRDRGLKNIQYF.

This clone was found once. The chain is built from TRBV6-5 and TRBJ2-1; a weak D match, TRBD2 (6 bases). The ends were cut back, 2 bases at V and 2 bases at J, with 10 bases in the middle. The CDR3 loop spans 15 amino acids. CDR1 and CDR2 from the germline V gene are MNHEY and SVGAGI. CDR3 sequence: CASSYLSGAYNEQFF. DNA of the CDR3: TGTGCCAGCAGTTACCTTAGCGGAGCCTACAATGAGCAGTTCTTC.

The rearrangement joins TRBV21-1 to TRBJ2-1; the table names TRBD1, a call not compared with the DNA. TRBV21-1 is deemed a pseudogene. The CDR3 consists of 15 residues. The CDR3 coding sequence is TGTGCCAGCAGGCCGCCAGGACAGCATTACAATGAGCAGTTCTTC. It codes for CASRPPGQHYNEQFF.

The chain combines TRBV5-1 with TRBJ2-7, with D maybe TRBD2 (6 bases). V was pared by 4 bases and J by 3 bases, with 17 bases between. Germline assignment: CDR1 SGHRS and CDR2 YFSETQ. The CDR3 sequence is 15 residues long. DNA for the CDR3: TGCGCCAGCAGCGGATACGGGAGTTCCCACTACGAGCAGTACTTC. The encoded protein is CASSGYGSSHYEQYF. The variable domain in full, completed from reference TRBV5-1 and TRBJ2-7, reads KAGVTQTPRYLIKTRGQQVTLSCSPISGHRSVSWYQQTPGQGLQFLFEYFSETQRNKGNFPGRFSGRQFSNSRSEMNVSTLELGDSALYLCASSGYGSSHYEQYFGPGTRLTVT.

J is TRBJ2-1 and V is TRBV30, with 7 bases lining up with TRBD2. In germline, CDR1 is GTSNPN, CDR2 SVGIG (reference sequence). The CDR3 spans 14 residues. V gave up 4 bases and J gave up 2 bases; unmatched junction bases: 5. This chain's CDR3 is CAWIPSGPYNEQFF. DNA of the CDR3: TGTGCCTGGATACCTAGCGGTCCCTACAATGAGCAGTTCTTC.

The chain joins TRBV28 to TRBJ1-5, with D perhaps TRBD1 (6 bases). Germline CDR1 and CDR2: MDHEN and SYDVKM. The CDR3 is made up of 15 amino acids. The ends were cut back, 7 bases at V and 4 bases at J, with 17 bases in the middle. The CDR3 nucleotides are TGTGCCAGCATTACAGGACAGTTAACTAATCAGCCCCAGCATTTT. It translates to CASITGQLTNQPQHF. The variable domain in full, completed from reference TRBV28 and TRBJ1-5, reads DVKVTQSSRYLVKRTGEKVFLECVQDMDHENMFWYRQDPGLGLRLIYFSYDVKMKEKGDIPEGYSVSREKKERFSLILESASTNQTSMYLCASITGQLTNQPQHFGDGTRLSIL.

The V gene is TRBV30, the J gene TRBJ2-2; a weak D match, TRBD2 (5 bases). Germline CDR1 is GTSNPN and CDR2 is SVGIG (reference sequence). Deletions cut 0 bases from V and 7 bases from J, with 9 bases between. The CDR3 has 13 amino acids. For the CDR3, the DNA is TGTGCCTGGAGTGTACGCGGAGGCGGGGAGCTGTTTTTT. It translates to CAWSVRGGGELFF.

This sequence joins TRBV30 and TRBJ2-5; 8 bases agree with TRBD2. Germline V gene sequence: CDR1 GTSNPN, CDR2 SVGIG (reference sequence). There are 13 residues in the CDR3. V lost 2 bases and J lost 5; bases outside the gene matches: 4. The CDR3 DNA sequence: TGTGCCTGGAGTCCGACTAGCGAGGAGACCCAGTACTTC. It translates to CAWSPTSEETQYF.

V is TRBV18 and J is TRBJ1-2; D is perhaps TRBD1 (6 bases). The germline V gene has CDR1 KGHSH and CDR2 LQKENI. V shed 6 bases and J shed 1 base, with 12 bases lying between them. CDR3 length equals 14 residues. The CDR3 DNA sequence: TGTGCCAGCTCCCTCATAGGGGGTAACTATGGCTACACCTTC. Encoded protein: CASSLIGGNYGYTF.

The gene calls are TRBV28 and TRBJ2-7; perhaps TRBD2 as D (5 bases). Germline V gives CDR1 MDHEN, CDR2 SYDVKM. Trimming took off 9 bases at V and 1 base at J, with 13 bases between the two ends. The CDR3 contains 13 residues. CDR3 protein: CASLESGSYEQYF. In nucleotides, the CDR3 is TGTGCCAGTCTGGAGTCGGGGTCCTACGAGCAGTACTTC. The variable domain in full, with the rest retrieved from reference TRBV28 and TRBJ2-7, is DVKVTQSSRYLVKRTGEKVFLECVQDMDHENMFWYRQDPGLGLRLIYFSYDVKMKEKGDIPEGYSVSREKKERFSLILESASTNQTSMYLCASLESGSYEQYFGPGTRLTVT.

This clone was seen a few times. V gene TRBV11-2 combines with J gene TRBJ2-2; 8 bases line up with TRBD2. CDR3 length: 17 amino acids. CDR1 and CDR2 from the germline V gene are SGHAT and FQNNGV. Trimming at V came to 1 base and at J to 4 bases, leaving 8 bases not matched to a gene. The CDR3 region is CASSLVPAGGSTGELFF. CDR3 sequence (DNA): TGTGCCAGCAGCTTAGTCCCGGCGGGAGGAAGCACCGGGGAGCTGTTTTTT.

The chain links TRBV9 to TRBJ1-1, with TRBD1 as a possible D gene (5 bases). Germline V gene lookup returns CDR1 SGDLS and CDR2 YYNGEE. The CDR3 has 15 amino acids. V gave up 0 bases and J gave up 1 base, with 10 bases separating them. The CDR3 sequence: CASSVGGGTNTEAFF. CDR3 bases: TGTGCCAGCAGCGTAGGGGGCGGAACGAACACTGAAGCTTTCTTT. The whole variable domain, filled in from reference TRBV9 and TRBJ1-1, reads DSGVTQTPKHLITATGQRVTLRCSPRSGDLSVYWYQQSLDQGLQFLIQYYNGEERAKGNILERFSAQQFPDLHSELNLSSLELGDSALYFCASSVGGGTNTEAFFGQGTRLTVV.

The chain combines TRBV30 with TRBJ1-6; D gene ambiguous. The length of the CDR3 is 13 residues. Germline CDR1 is GTSNPN and CDR2 is SVGIG (reference sequence). V lost 0 bases and J lost 13, with 13 bases in between. The CDR3, as DNA: TGTGCCTGGAGTGTACAACGGTCGGAGCCCCTCCACTTT. As protein: CAWSVQRSEPLHF.

Written as DNA, the CDR3 is TGTGCCAGCACCTTTGACAGCTTCACCGGGGAGCTGTTTTTT. It yields the protein CASTFDSFTGELFF. The chain couples TRBV6-1 to TRBJ2-2; possible D gene TRBD1, 5 bases. V shed 7 bases and J shed 4 bases, with 13 bases lying between them. Germline-derived CDR1 and CDR2 are MNHNS and SASEGT. CDR3 size: 14 residues.

The chain employs TRBV4-1 and TRBJ2-3; TRBD2 agrees at 9 bases. CDR3 length: 15 residues. V gave up 4 bases and J gave up 0 bases; unmatched junction bases: 2. Per the germline V gene, CDR1 is MGHRA and CDR2 is YSYEKL. The CDR3 loop is CASSLTSGSTDTQYF. The CDR3 coding sequence is TGCGCCAGCAGCCTAACTAGCGGGAGCACAGATACGCAGTATTTT.

The rearrangement joins TRBV19 to TRBJ2-2, with 13 nucleotides matching TRBD2. After removal of 8 bases from V and 5 bases from J, the junction contained 5 bases not matched to a gene. The germline V gene encodes CDR1 LNHDA and CDR2 SQIVND (reference sequence). The CDR3 has 15 amino acids. CDR3 sequence: CASPGLAGRTGELFF. CDR3 DNA sequence: TGTGCCAGTCCGGGACTAGCGGGAAGAACCGGGGAGCTGTTTTTT. Together with reference TRBV19 and TRBJ2-2, the CDR3 gives the full variable domain: DGGITQSPKYLFRKEGQNVTLSCEQNLNHDAMYWYRQDPGQGLRLIYYSQIVNDFQKGDIAEGYSVSREKKESFPLTVTSAQKNPTAFYLCASPGLAGRTGELFFGEGSRLTVL.

This chain uses TRBV27 with TRBJ2-7; D gene uncertain. The V gene lost 7 bases and the J gene lost 0 bases, with 19 bases spanning the gap. The CDR3 consists of 16 residues. From germline, CDR1 is MNHEY and CDR2 SMNVEV (reference sequence). Written as DNA, the CDR3 is TGTGCCAGCATCAAAAGCGCATACTCTCGCTCCTACGAGCAGTACTTC. It yields the protein CASIKSAYSRSYEQYF.

This sequence joins TRBV12-5 and TRBJ2-7; 8 bases are shared with TRBD1. Germline V CDR1 and CDR2: LGHNT, FRNRAP. This CDR3 is built from 14 residues. J was trimmed by 3 bases and V by 5 bases; bases with no gene match: 6. Here the CDR3 reads CASGSSDRDYEQYF. CDR3 nucleotide sequence: TGTGCTAGTGGTAGCTCGGACAGGGACTACGAGCAGTACTTC.

The chain has TRBV6-1 and TRBJ1-2; unclear D gene. CDR3 length equals 16 residues. The germline V gene has CDR1 MNHNS and CDR2 SASEGT. Trimming took 0 bases from V and 6 from J, leaving 17 bases between them. The CDR3 sequence: CASSEAAGNFGHGYTF. The CDR3 region has the DNA TGTGCCAGCAGTGAAGCCGCGGGGAACTTTGGACATGGCTACACCTTC.